Listed below are T cell receptor beta chains from one sample, sequenced in a study of T cells after yellow fever vaccination. TCRdb analysed the 5' RACE reads with MiXCR anew, one entry per CDR3 protein. The sample consists of about 85,000 distinct CDR3 sequences, about an eighth of them appearing once. The sequencing used CD8+ T cells not binding an NS4B(214-222) dextramer, sorted from PBMCs, collected roughly 20 days after the first yellow fever vaccination. The receptors here all came from a man between 18 and 35 years old who received the YFV17D yellow fever vaccine. Both conserved end residues are part of each CDR3. A D gene is named only where the DNA matches it firmly. Size tells how often a clone was seen (once, few, many) or the class of an expanded clone, and some rows leave it out.

d_call	j_call	v_call	clone_size	cdr3_aa	cdr3_nt
.	TRBJ1-2	TRBV6-5	.	CASSYTAASNYGYTF	TGTGCCAGCAGTTATACCGCCGCTTCTAACTATGGCTACACCTTC
.	TRBJ1-1	TRBV7-8	.	CASSQRGTEAFF	TGTGCCAGCAGCCAAAGGGGCACTGAAGCTTTCTTT
.	TRBJ1-1	TRBV6-2/TRBV6-3	few	CASSANTEAFF	TGTGCCAGCTCTGCGAACACTGAAGCTTTCTTT
.	TRBJ1-2	TRBV30	.	CAWSGRRDYGYTF	TGTGCCTGGAGTGGGCGCAGGGACTATGGCTACACCTTC
TRBD2	TRBJ2-7	TRBV12-5	.	CASALLKTSVTYEQYF	TGTGCTAGTGCTCTTTTGAAGACTAGCGTCACCTACGAGCAGTACTTC
TRBD1	TRBJ2-7	TRBV5-1	.	CASSGGTGIREQYF	TGCGCCAGCAGCGGGGGGACAGGGATTCGGGAGCAGTACTTC
TRBD1	TRBJ1-5	TRBV12-3/TRBV12-4	.	CASSWGTGGGGNQPQHF	TGTGCCAGCAGTTGGGGGACAGGGGGAGGGGGCAATCAGCCCCAGCATTTT
TRBD1	TRBJ1-3	TRBV29-1	few	CSVDGTETGNTIYF	TGCAGCGTTGATGGGACAGAGACTGGAAACACCATATATTTT
.	TRBJ1-3	TRBV6-1	many	CASSAINPGNTIYF	TGTGCCAGCAGTGCGATTAATCCTGGAAACACCATATATTTT
.	TRBJ2-2	TRBV12-3/TRBV12-4	few	CASSGQGKNTGELFF	TGTGCCAGCAGTGGTCAGGGCAAGAACACCGGGGAGCTGTTTTTT
TRBD2	TRBJ2-1	TRBV7-2	.	CASTLPTSGLGNEQFF	TGTGCCAGCACCCTTCCGACTAGCGGGTTAGGTAATGAGCAGTTCTTC
.	TRBJ1-1	TRBV6-2/TRBV6-3	once	CAGSYGPAYTEAFF	TGTGCCGGCAGTTATGGCCCAGCGTACACTGAAGCTTTCTTT
.	TRBJ2-3	TRBV19	.	CASSKAGGTDTQYF	TGTGCCAGTAGTAAGGCAGGGGGCACAGATACGCAGTATTTT
.	TRBJ2-1	TRBV6-4	.	CASSQTGEGNEQFF	TGTGCCAGCAGCCAGACAGGGGAGGGAAATGAGCAGTTCTTC
.	TRBJ1-4	TRBV6-5	.	CASSYSRDRLEKLFF	TGTGCCAGCAGTTACTCACGGGACCGTCTTGAAAAACTGTTTTTT
.	TRBJ1-1	TRBV4-3	.	CASSQDGGPNTEAFF	TGCGCCAGCAGCCAAGATGGGGGGCCGAACACTGAAGCTTTCTTT
.	TRBJ2-1	TRBV19	few	CASFSGGLYNEQFF	TGTGCCAGTTTCTCCGGGGGACTCTACAATGAGCAGTTCTTC
.	TRBJ2-5	TRBV12-3/TRBV12-4	.	CASSLMAGRPQTQYF	TGTGCCAGCAGTTTAATGGCGGGGAGGCCTCAGACCCAGTACTTC
TRBD2	TRBJ2-7	TRBV3-1	few	CASSPAAGGTYEQYF	TGTGCCAGCAGCCCCGCGGCGGGGGGAACCTACGAGCAGTACTTC
.	TRBJ2-7	TRBV4-1	few	CASSQVRGGHEQYF	TGCGCCAGCAGCCAAGTTAGGGGTGGCCACGAGCAGTACTTC
TRBD1	TRBJ1-1	TRBV27	few	CASSYRGPDTEAFF	TGTGCCAGCAGTTACAGGGGGCCGGACACTGAAGCTTTCTTT
.	TRBJ2-1	TRBV4-3	many	CASSQDLGDEQFF	TGCGCCAGCAGCCAAGACCTTGGGGATGAGCAGTTCTTC
TRBD2	TRBJ2-2	TRBV18	few	CASSPPGTIRELFF	TGTGCCAGCTCACCACCGGGGACTATCAGGGAGCTGTTTTTT
.	TRBJ2-1	TRBV10-2	.	CASSERYNEQFF	TGCGCCAGCAGTGAACGGTACAATGAGCAGTTCTTC
.	TRBJ2-6	TRBV20-1	few	CSAGTGRSGANVLTF	TGCAGTGCTGGGACGGGCCGCTCTGGGGCCAACGTCCTGACTTTC
.	TRBJ1-6	TRBV2	.	CAKRDGSYNSPLHF	TGTGCCAAACGAGACGGATCCTATAATTCACCCCTCCACTTT
.	TRBJ2-1	TRBV25-1	.	CASSGGGGTSEQFF	TGTGCCAGCAGTGGAGGCGGGGGCACGAGTGAGCAGTTCTTC
.	TRBJ2-1	TRBV2	.	CASSECHEQFF	TGTGCCAGCAGTGAATGCCATGAGCAGTTCTTC
TRBD2	TRBJ2-1	TRBV27	.	CASILLAGGPKQFF	TGTGCCAGCATCCTACTAGCGGGGGGGCCTAAGCAGTTCTTC
.	TRBJ2-2	TRBV15	.	CATSRDLSFQLNTGELFF	TGTGCCACCAGCAGAGATCTCTCGTTCCAACTTAACACCGGGGAGCTGTTTTTT
.	TRBJ2-7	TRBV5-1	.	CASSLAGVAGTYEQYF	TGCGCCAGCAGCTTGGCGGGAGTGGCGGGGACCTACGAGCAGTACTTC
.	TRBJ1-3	TRBV20-1	.	CSARDTAGDGNTIYF	TGCAGTGCTAGAGACACGGCGGGAGACGGGAACACCATATATTTT
.	TRBJ2-5	TRBV3-1	.	CASSQDWGGTQYF	TGTGCCAGCAGCCAAGATTGGGGCGGGACCCAGTACTTC
.	TRBJ1-5	TRBV11-2	.	CASSLVPTKPQHF	TGTGCCAGCAGCTTAGTCCCGACGAAGCCCCAGCATTTT
TRBD1	TRBJ1-2	TRBV6-1	.	CASSLQGGGSGYTF	TGTGCCAGCAGCCTCCAGGGGGGGGGCTCTGGCTACACCTTC
.	TRBJ1-6	TRBV19	few	CASSIDHRQQNSPLHF	TGTGCCAGTAGTATAGATCATCGGCAGCAAAATTCACCCCTCCACTTT
.	TRBJ1-1	TRBV20-1	once	CSARDVGERTEAFF	TGCAGTGCTAGAGATGTGGGGGAGAGGACTGAAGCTTTCTTT
.	TRBJ2-5	TRBV6-2/TRBV6-3	few	CASSYPSSGETQYF	TGTGCCAGCAGTTACCCTAGCAGCGGCGAGACCCAGTACTTC
TRBD1	TRBJ2-7	TRBV7-7	few	CASSMGQGATYEQYF	TGTGCCAGCAGCATGGGACAGGGGGCCACCTACGAGCAGTACTTC
.	TRBJ1-1	TRBV4-1	.	CASSQRTVNTEAFF	TGCGCCAGCAGCCAACGTACGGTGAACACTGAAGCTTTCTTT
.	TRBJ1-1	TRBV20-1	.	CSARARTNTEAFF	TGCAGTGCTAGAGCCCGCACGAACACTGAAGCTTTCTTT
TRBD2	TRBJ2-5	TRBV11-2	.	CASSDPAGGEETQYF	TGTGCCAGCAGCGATCCAGCGGGGGGGGAAGAGACCCAGTACTTC
.	TRBJ2-1	TRBV6-1	.	CASSLGVTYNEQFF	TGTGCCAGCAGTCTAGGCGTAACCTACAATGAGCAGTTCTTC
TRBD1	TRBJ2-7	TRBV6-2/TRBV6-3	.	CASSYGGQGVEQYF	TGTGCCAGCAGTTACGGGGGACAGGGCGTCGAGCAGTACTTC
.	TRBJ1-3	TRBV15	.	CATSSGQFPSGNTIYF	TGTGCCACCAGCAGCGGACAGTTTCCCTCTGGAAACACCATATATTTT
.	TRBJ2-1	TRBV4-1	few	CASSVFGNEQFF	TGCGCCAGCAGCGTTTTTGGGAATGAGCAGTTCTTC
.	TRBJ2-7	TRBV29-1	.	CSAESTDVHEQYF	TGCAGCGCCGAATCGACAGACGTACACGAGCAGTACTTC
.	TRBJ1-5	TRBV14	few	CASSQEGEDQPQHF	TGTGCCAGCAGCCAAGAAGGGGAAGATCAGCCCCAGCATTTT
TRBD2	TRBJ2-5	TRBV15	few	CATSRVGLAGREETQYF	TGTGCCACCAGCAGAGTGGGACTAGCGGGACGCGAAGAGACCCAGTACTTC